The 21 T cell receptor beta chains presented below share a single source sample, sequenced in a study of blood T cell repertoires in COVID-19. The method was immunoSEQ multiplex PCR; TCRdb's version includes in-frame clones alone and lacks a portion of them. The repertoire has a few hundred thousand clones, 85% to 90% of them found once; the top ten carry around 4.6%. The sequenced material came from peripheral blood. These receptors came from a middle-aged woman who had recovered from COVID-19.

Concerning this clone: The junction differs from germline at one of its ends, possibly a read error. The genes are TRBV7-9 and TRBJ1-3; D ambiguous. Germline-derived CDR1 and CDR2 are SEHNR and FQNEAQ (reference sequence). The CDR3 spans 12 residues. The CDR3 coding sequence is TGTGCCAGCAGCCGACTTGGAGACACCATATATTTT. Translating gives CASSRLGDTIYF.

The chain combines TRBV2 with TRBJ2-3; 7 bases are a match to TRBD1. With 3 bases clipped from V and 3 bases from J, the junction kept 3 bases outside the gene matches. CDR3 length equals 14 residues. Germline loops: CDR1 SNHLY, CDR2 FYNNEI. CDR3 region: CASSEVQGTDTQYF. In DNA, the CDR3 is TGTGCCAGCAGTGAGGTACAGGGGACAGATACGCAGTATTTT.

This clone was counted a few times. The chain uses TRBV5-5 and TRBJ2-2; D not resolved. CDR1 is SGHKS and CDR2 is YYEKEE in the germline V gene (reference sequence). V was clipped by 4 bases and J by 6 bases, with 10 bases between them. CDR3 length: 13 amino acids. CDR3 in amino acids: CASSQTSPGELFF. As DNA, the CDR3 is TGTGCCAGCAGCCAAACATCCCCCGGGGAGCTGTTTTTT.

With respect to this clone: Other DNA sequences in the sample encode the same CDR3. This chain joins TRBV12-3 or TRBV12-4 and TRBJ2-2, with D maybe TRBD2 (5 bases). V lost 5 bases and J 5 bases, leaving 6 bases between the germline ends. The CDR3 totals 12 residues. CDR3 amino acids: CASSPGTGELFF. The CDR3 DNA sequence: TGTGCCAGCAGTCCGGGGACCGGGGAGCTGTTTTTT.

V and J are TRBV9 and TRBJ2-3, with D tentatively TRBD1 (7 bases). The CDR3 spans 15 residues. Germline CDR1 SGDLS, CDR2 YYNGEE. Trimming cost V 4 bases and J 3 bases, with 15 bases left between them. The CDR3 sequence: CASSLQGTLTDTQYF. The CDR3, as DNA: TGTGCCAGCAGCCTACAGGGGACTTTGACAGATACGCAGTATTTT.

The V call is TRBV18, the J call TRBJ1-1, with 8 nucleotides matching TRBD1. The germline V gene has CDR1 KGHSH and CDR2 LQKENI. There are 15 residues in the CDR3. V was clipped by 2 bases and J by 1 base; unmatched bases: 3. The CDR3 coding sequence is TGTGCCAGCTCACCAAGACAGGGGTCGAACACTGAAGCTTTCTTT. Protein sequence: CASSPRQGSNTEAFF. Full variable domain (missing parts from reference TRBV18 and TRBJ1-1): NAGVMQNPRHLVRRRGQEARLRCSPMKGHSHVYWYRQLPEEGLKFMVYLQKENIIDESGMPKERFSAEFPKEGPSILRIQQVVRGDSAAYFCASSPRQGSNTEAFFGQGTRLTVV.

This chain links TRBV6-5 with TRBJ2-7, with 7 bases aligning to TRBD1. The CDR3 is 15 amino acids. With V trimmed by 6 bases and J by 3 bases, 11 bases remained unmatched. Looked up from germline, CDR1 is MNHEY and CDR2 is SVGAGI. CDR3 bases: TGTGCCAGCAGCCGGACAGGCACATTAGACTACGAGCAGTACGTC. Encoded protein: CASSRTGTLDYEQYV.

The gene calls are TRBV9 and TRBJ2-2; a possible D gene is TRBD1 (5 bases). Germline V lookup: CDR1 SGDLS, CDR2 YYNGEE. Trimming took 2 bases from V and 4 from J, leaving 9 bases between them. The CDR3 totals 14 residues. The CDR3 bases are TGTGCCAGCAGCGTCGACAGTTTCACCGGGGAGCTGTTTTTT. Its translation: CASSVDSFTGELFF.

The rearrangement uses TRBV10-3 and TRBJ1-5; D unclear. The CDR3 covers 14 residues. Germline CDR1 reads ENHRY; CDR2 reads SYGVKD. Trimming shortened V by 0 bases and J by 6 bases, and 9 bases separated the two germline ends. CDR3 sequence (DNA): TGTGCCATCAGTGAGTCGAACAATGCTCAGCCCCAGCATTTT. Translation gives CAISESNNAQPQHF.

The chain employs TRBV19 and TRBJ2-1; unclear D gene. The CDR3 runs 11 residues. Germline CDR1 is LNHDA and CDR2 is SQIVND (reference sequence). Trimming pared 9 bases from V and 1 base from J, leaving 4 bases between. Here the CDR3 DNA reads TGTGCCAGCGTATCCTACAATGAGCAGTTCTTC. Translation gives CASVSYNEQFF.

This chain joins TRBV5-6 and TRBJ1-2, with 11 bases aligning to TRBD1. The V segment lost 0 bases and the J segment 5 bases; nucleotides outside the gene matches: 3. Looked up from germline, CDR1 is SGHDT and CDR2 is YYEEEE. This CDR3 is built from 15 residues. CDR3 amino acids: CASSLGGQGEYGYTF. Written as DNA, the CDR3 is TGTGCCAGCAGCTTGGGGGGACAGGGGGAGTATGGCTACACCTTC.

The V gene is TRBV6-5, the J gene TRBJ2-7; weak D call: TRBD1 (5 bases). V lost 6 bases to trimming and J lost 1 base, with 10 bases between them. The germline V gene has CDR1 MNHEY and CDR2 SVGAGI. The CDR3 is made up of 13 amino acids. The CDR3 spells CASSQKGSYEQYF. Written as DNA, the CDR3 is TGTGCCAGCAGCCAGAAGGGGTCCTACGAGCAGTACTTC.

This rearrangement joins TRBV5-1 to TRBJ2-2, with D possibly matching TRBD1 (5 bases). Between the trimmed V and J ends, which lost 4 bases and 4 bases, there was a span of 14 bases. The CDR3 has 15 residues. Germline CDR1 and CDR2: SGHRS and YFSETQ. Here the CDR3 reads CASSTALQGTGELFF. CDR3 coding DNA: TGCGCCAGCAGCACGGCGCTCCAGGGCACCGGGGAGCTGTTTTTT.

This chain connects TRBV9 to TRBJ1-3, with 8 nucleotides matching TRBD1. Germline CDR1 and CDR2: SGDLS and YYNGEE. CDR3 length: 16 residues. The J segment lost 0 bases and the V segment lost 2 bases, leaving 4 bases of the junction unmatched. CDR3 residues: CASSVGTGFSGNTIYF. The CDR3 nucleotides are TGTGCCAGCAGCGTGGGGACAGGATTCTCTGGAAACACCATATATTTT.

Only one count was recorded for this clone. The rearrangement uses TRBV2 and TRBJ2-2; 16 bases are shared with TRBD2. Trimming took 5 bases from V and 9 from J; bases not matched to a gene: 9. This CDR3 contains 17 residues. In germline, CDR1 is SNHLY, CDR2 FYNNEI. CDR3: CASSPGLAGGVSWELFF. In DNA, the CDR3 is TGTGCCAGCAGTCCGGGACTAGCGGGAGGGGTTTCTTGGGAGCTGTTTTTT.

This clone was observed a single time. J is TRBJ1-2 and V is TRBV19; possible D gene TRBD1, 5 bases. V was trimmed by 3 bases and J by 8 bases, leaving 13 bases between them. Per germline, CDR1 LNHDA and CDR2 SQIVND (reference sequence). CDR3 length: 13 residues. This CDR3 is CASSIDRESGYTF. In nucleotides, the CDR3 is TGTGCCAGTAGTATCGACAGAGAATCAGGCTACACCTTC. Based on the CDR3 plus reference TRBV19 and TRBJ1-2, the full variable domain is DGGITQSPKYLFRKEGQNVTLSCEQNLNHDAMYWYRQDPGQGLRLIYYSQIVNDFQKGDIAEGYSVSREKKESFPLTVTSAQKNPTAFYLCASSIDRESGYTFGSGTRLTVV.

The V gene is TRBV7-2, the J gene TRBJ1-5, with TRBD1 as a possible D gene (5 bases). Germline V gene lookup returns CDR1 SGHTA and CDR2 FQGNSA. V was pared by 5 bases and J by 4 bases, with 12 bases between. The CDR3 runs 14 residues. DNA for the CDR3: TGTGCCAGCAGCCAGCGGGGGTATAATCAGCCCCAGCATTTT. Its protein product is CASSQRGYNQPQHF.

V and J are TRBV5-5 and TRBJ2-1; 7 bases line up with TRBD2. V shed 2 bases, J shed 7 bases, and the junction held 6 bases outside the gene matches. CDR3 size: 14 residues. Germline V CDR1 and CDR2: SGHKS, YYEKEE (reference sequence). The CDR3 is CASSFRGVSNEQFF. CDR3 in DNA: TGTGCCAGCAGCTTTCGGGGGGTTTCAAATGAGCAGTTCTTC.

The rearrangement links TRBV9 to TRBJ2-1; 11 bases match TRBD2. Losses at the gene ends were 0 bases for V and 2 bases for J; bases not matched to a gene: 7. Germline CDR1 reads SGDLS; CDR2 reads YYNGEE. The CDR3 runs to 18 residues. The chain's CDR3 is CASSVAQPGLAAYNEQFF. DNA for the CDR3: TGTGCCAGCAGCGTAGCCCAACCGGGACTAGCGGCCTACAATGAGCAGTTCTTC.

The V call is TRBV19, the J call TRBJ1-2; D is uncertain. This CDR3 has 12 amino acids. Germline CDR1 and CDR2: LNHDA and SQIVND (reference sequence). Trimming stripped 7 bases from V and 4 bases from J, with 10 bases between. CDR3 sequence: CASKSGGYGYTF. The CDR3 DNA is TGTGCCAGTAAATCTGGAGGCTATGGCTACACCTTC.

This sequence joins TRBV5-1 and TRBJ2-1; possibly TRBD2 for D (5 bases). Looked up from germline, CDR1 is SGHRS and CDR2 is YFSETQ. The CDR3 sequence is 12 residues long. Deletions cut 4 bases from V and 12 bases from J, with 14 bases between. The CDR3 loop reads CASSISQSGQFF. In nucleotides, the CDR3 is TGCGCCAGCAGCATTAGCCAAAGCGGGCAGTTCTTC.